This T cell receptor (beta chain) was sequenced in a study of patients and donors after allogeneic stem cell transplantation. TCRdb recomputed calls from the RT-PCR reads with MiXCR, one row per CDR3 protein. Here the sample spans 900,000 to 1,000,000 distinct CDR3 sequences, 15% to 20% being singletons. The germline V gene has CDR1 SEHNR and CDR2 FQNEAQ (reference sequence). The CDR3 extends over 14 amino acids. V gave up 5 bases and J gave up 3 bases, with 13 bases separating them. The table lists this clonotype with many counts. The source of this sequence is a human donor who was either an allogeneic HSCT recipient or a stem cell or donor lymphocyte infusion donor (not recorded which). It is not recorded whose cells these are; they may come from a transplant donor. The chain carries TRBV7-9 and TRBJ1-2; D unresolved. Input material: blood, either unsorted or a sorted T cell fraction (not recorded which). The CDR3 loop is CASSPHDGYYGYTF. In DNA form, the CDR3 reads TGTGCCAGCAGCCCTCATGACGGCTACTATGGCTACACCTTC.